The 20 T cell receptor beta chains below all came from one sample that was sequenced in a study of cytomegalovirus exposure and HLA in healthy donors (TCRdb year 2017). The protocol used for the library was the immunoSEQ multiplex PCR assay. For the multiplex PCR, a mixture combining 60 forward primers for TCR Vbeta segments and 13 reverse primers for TCR Jbeta segments was used. TCRdb retrieved this table from immuneACCESS and kept in-frame rearrangements only. Not all clones are present; in checked studies, unresolved V genes account for under half, and no reason is known for the remainder. This sample gives about 140,000 clones in total; around 76% of them show up just once. 3.5% to 5% of the sample is held by the ten biggest clonotypes. Sequencing was done on a sample of PBMCs. The receptor source for this set is a man aged 18-30 years in good health and CMV-seronegative.

The rearrangement uses TRBV4-1 and TRBJ1-6; D is unclear. The V and J ends lost 2 bases and 0 bases respectively, with 8 bases between them. Looked up from germline, CDR1 is MGHRA and CDR2 is YSYEKL. The length of the CDR3 is 16 residues. CDR3 bases: TGCGCCAGCAGCCAAACCGGGAGCTCCTATAATTCACCCCTCCACTTT. Translated, it gives CASSQTGSSYNSPLHF.

The chain is built from TRBV6-6 and TRBJ1-2; 9 bases agree with TRBD1. This CDR3 region has 14 residues. CDR1 and CDR2 (germline): MNHNY, SVGAGI (reference sequence). J lost 7 bases, V lost 5 bases, and 8 bases had no gene match. The CDR3 nucleotides read TGTGCCAGCAGTAGGGGACAGGGTCCTACTGGCTACACCTTC. This codes for CASSRGQGPTGYTF.

This chain links TRBV21-1 with TRBJ1-2. TRBV21-1 is shown as a pseudogene. The CDR3 has 12 amino acids. The CDR3 loop reads CASSKGEYGYTF. CDR3 sequence (DNA): TGTGCCAGCAGCAAAGGGGAGTATGGCTACACCTTC.

V and J are TRBV5-4 and TRBJ2-2; the match to TRBD2 covers 9 bases. CDR1 is SGHNT, CDR2 YYREEE, per germline (reference sequence). The CDR3 has 19 residues. Trimming removed 4 bases from V and 4 bases from J; junction bases left unmatched: 17. In nucleotides, the CDR3 is TGTGCCAGCAGCGGGGAGGGGCCTAGCGGGGATCGGAGCACCGGGGAGCTGTTTTTT. It specifies CASSGEGPSGDRSTGELFF.

The chain is built from TRBV10-1 and TRBJ2-1, with 10 positions matching TRBD2. Germline CDR1 is WNHNN and CDR2 is SYGVQD (reference sequence). The length of the CDR3 is 16 residues. The V and J ends lost 3 bases and 2 bases, in that order; junction bases with no gene match: 4. The CDR3 sequence: CASSEGSGRAYNEQFF. The CDR3 nucleotides read TGCGCCAGCAGTGAAGGGAGCGGGAGGGCCTACAATGAGCAGTTCTTC.

The rearrangement joins TRBV27 to TRBJ2-3, with 11 bases that match TRBD2. The germline CDR1 and CDR2 sequences are MNHEY and SMNVEV (reference sequence). This CDR3 is 17 amino acids long. With V trimmed by 6 bases and J by 1 base, 9 bases remained unmatched. The CDR3 DNA is TGTGCCAGCAGACCCTTAGCGGGAGGGGAGGGCACAGATACGCAGTATTTT. Protein product: CASRPLAGGEGTDTQYF.

This clone has just a few counts. The chain uses TRBV11-3 and TRBJ1-6, with 8 positions matching TRBD1. Germline CDR1 SGHNT, CDR2 YENEEA. This CDR3 is built from 16 residues. V lost 7 bases to trimming and J lost 10 bases; unmatched junction nucleotides: 15. Written as DNA, the CDR3 is TGTGCCAGCAACCGGGACTCCCCAGGGGGCGGGTCACCCCTCCACTTT. This codes for CASNRDSPGGGSPLHF.

This clone was counted once. The chain carries TRBV19 and TRBJ1-6; D is unclear. This CDR3 contains 15 residues. CDR1 is LNHDA, CDR2 SQIVND, per germline (reference sequence). V was clipped by 2 bases and J by 5 bases, with 10 bases between them. CDR3 region: CASSIISGNNSPLHF. CDR3 in DNA: TGTGCCAGTAGTATAATCTCGGGAAATAATTCACCCCTCCACTTT.

The chain links TRBV30 to TRBJ2-3; no clear D. CDR3 length equals 14 residues. The germline V gene has CDR1 GTSNPN and CDR2 SVGIG (reference sequence). Deletions cut 5 bases from V and 0 bases from J, with 12 bases between. This CDR3 reads CAWGPRLSTDTQYF. As DNA, the CDR3 is TGTGCCTGGGGGCCTCGGTTGAGCACAGATACGCAGTATTTT.

The genes are TRBV27 and TRBJ2-7, with a tentative D call TRBD2 (6 bases). This CDR3 contains 12 residues. Trimming removed 8 bases at V and 6 bases at J, with 14 bases between. In germline, CDR1 is MNHEY, CDR2 SMNVEV (reference sequence). CDR3 region: CASAYSGGEQYF. The CDR3 DNA reads as TGTGCCAGCGCCTATAGCGGCGGCGAGCAGTACTTC.

The rearrangement links TRBV7-9 to TRBJ2-5, with D perhaps matching TRBD2 (6 bases). The CDR3 loop spans 15 amino acids. In germline, CDR1 is SEHNR, CDR2 FQNEAQ (reference sequence). V was cut by 9 bases and J by 1 base, with 18 bases left in between. CDR3: CARPGRGSVQETQYF. The CDR3 coding sequence is TGTGCCAGGCCTGGGCGGGGCTCGGTCCAAGAGACCCAGTACTTC.

The V and J genes are TRBV6-1 and TRBJ1-1; D is perhaps TRBD1 (6 bases). Between the trimmed V and J ends, which lost 7 bases and 4 bases, there was a span of 13 bases. The CDR3 length is 13 residues. CDR1 is MNHNS and CDR2 is SASEGT in the germline V gene. The CDR3 sequence: CASTSVRGTEAFF. Here the CDR3 DNA reads TGTGCCAGCACTTCGGTCAGGGGCACTGAAGCTTTCTTT.

This clone has only one observation. The rearrangement links TRBV5-6 to TRBJ2-6; the D gene is possibly TRBD1 (6 bases). CDR3 length: 16 amino acids. The V gene's germline CDR1 is SGHDT and CDR2 YYEEEE. V lost 0 bases, J lost 10 bases, and 17 bases lay in between. This CDR3 reads CASSLAAQGKRNVLTF. In DNA, the CDR3 is TGTGCCAGCAGCTTGGCCGCTCAGGGGAAGAGGAACGTCCTGACTTTC. The variable domain in full, completed from reference TRBV5-6 and TRBJ2-6, reads DAGVTQSPTHLIKTRGQQVTLRCSPKSGHDTVSWYQQALGQGPQFIFQYYEEEERQRGNFPDRFSGHQFPNYSSELNVNALLLGDSALYLCASSLAAQGKRNVLTFGAGSRLTVL.

This clone occurred a few times. V and J are TRBV5-1 and TRBJ2-2; 10 bases map to TRBD1. The CDR3 loop spans 16 amino acids. Trimming took 4 bases from V and 0 from J; bases not matched to a gene: 3. Germline CDR1 and CDR2: SGHRS and YFSETQ. The CDR3 nucleotides are TGCGCCAGCAGCACCGGGACAGGGGCGAACACCGGGGAGCTGTTTTTT. Its protein is CASSTGTGANTGELFF.

This chain joins TRBV27 and TRBJ2-7; D ambiguous. V gave up 9 bases and J gave up 2 bases, with 14 bases separating them. CDR3 length equals 13 residues. Germline CDR1 reads MNHEY; CDR2 reads SMNVEV (reference sequence). CDR3 DNA: TGTGCCAGTGCCGCACTGATGCCCTACGAGCAGTACTTC. Residues: CASAALMPYEQYF.

The chain links TRBV6-5 to TRBJ2-7; D remains ambiguous. Per germline, CDR1 MNHEY and CDR2 SVGAGI. The CDR3 totals 15 residues. Trimming removed 0 bases at V and 3 bases at J, with 12 bases between. CDR3 in amino acids: CASSYSPAAIYEQYF. CDR3 sequence (DNA): TGTGCCAGCAGTTACTCCCCGGCGGCCATCTACGAGCAGTACTTC.

The sample holds a few counts of this clone. The chain is built from TRBV2 and TRBJ1-1; the D is unclear. V was clipped by 3 bases and J by 5 bases, with 13 bases between them. The CDR3 has 14 residues. Germline assignment: CDR1 SNHLY and CDR2 FYNNEI. CDR3 nucleotides: TGTGCCAGCAGTGAGAGGGTGTCGGTGACTGAAGCTTTCTTT. Amino acid sequence: CASSERVSVTEAFF.

This clone was seen more than once but under ten times. The chain joins TRBV6-1 to TRBJ1-1; 9 bases align to TRBD1. The CDR3 is 15 residues long. The junction had 9 bases not matched to a gene; V was cut back by 10 bases and J by 0 bases. Germline V gene lookup returns CDR1 MNHNS and CDR2 SASEGT. This CDR3 is CATRGDRALNTEAFF. CDR3 in DNA: TGTGCCACCAGAGGGGACAGGGCTTTGAACACTGAAGCTTTCTTT.

The rearrangement joins TRBV10-2 to TRBJ1-1; D remains unclear. This CDR3 comprises 14 residues. V was cut by 7 bases and J by 6 bases, with 18 bases left in between. Germline V gene data show CDR1 as WSHSY and CDR2 as SAAADI. As DNA, the CDR3 is TGCGCCAGCACCCCCCGTGGGATTAGCGCTGAAGCTTTCTTT. It codes for CASTPRGISAEAFF.

V usage is TRBV9 and J usage is TRBJ2-5; 9 nucleotides align to TRBD1. The CDR3 loop spans 15 amino acids. The junction had 9 bases not matched to a gene; V was cut back by 4 bases and J by 5 bases. Per germline, CDR1 SGDLS and CDR2 YYNGEE. CDR3 DNA sequence: TGTGCCAGCAGCTCCCTAACAGGGGGCGGGGAGACCCAGTACTTC. Protein: CASSSLTGGGETQYF.